The clone carrying this T cell receptor (beta chain) was observed a handful of times. Its target is not known. There was one heparinised blood draw per donor, averaging approximately 120 mL. CDR1 and CDR2 (germline): SGHAT, FQDESV (reference sequence). Trimming took 8 bases from V and 5 from J, leaving 12 bases between them. The length of the CDR3 is 12 residues. The sample belongs to a study of beta chain features in type 1 diabetes. As for the study in general: Healthy donors and patients had similar age, gender and cell yields. General study points: Naive, central memory and regulatory TCRB repertoires appeared more similar among patients than healthy donors. PCR might favor shorter templates, equally in patients and controls.

Isolated RNA was reverse transcribed in full, so expressed TCRB transcripts were sequenced. TCRdb's copy holds only in-frame clones and misses some; the assay was immunoSEQ multiplex PCR. Found here are 860,000 or so clones, about a sixth of them singletons; the top ten hold 0.023%. The origin of this receptor is a woman under 30 in good health. The source material was naive CD4+ T cells from blood. V is TRBV11-1 and J is TRBJ2-5; D tentatively fits TRBD1 or TRBD2 (5 bases each). The CDR3: CASGPGLETQYF. In nucleotides, the CDR3 is TGTGCCAGCGGGCCGGGGCTTGAGACCCAGTACTTC.